What follows are 9 T cell receptor beta chains derived from one specimen sequenced in a study of cytomegalovirus exposure and HLA in healthy donors. This PCR relied on a set of 60 Vbeta primers and 13 Jbeta primers. Using immunoSEQ multiplex PCR, the repertoire was profiled, and TCRdb retains in-frame clones only, with some absent. The table has 150,000 or so clones, over 65% seen once. Sequencing was carried out using PBMCs. The receptors here all came from a woman aged 40 to 50 in good health and CMV-seronegative.

There are a few counts of this clone. This chain joins TRBV9 and TRBJ2-1; 9 bases align to TRBD2. The germline V gene encodes CDR1 SGDLS and CDR2 YYNGEE. V lost 3 bases and J lost 4; bases outside the gene matches: 8. The CDR3 consists of 16 residues. The CDR3, as DNA: TGTGCCAGCAGCGCCTATAGCGGGGGTTCGTACAATGAGCAGTTCTTC. It translates to CASSAYSGGSYNEQFF.

The chain recombines TRBV12-5 with TRBJ1-5; TRBD1 aligns across 7 bases. Germline V gene sequence: CDR1 LGHNT, CDR2 FRNRAP. This CDR3 has 15 residues. With V trimmed by 4 bases and J by 3 bases, 6 bases remained unmatched. The CDR3 DNA sequence: TGTGCTAGTGGTTCACAGGGGCCCGACAATCAGCCCCAGCATTTT. As protein: CASGSQGPDNQPQHF.

The chain couples TRBV28 to TRBJ2-1, with a weak D call TRBD2 (6 bases). The germline V gene encodes CDR1 MDHEN and CDR2 SYDVKM. V dropped 9 bases and J dropped 6 bases, with 12 bases sitting between them. The CDR3 length is 12 residues. DNA for the CDR3: TGTGCCAGTGTGGGGACTTTCAATGAGCAGTTCTTC. This sequence encodes CASVGTFNEQFF.

This chain uses TRBV5-8 with TRBJ1-5, with 8 bases matching TRBD1. The ends lost 5 bases at V and 6 bases at J; junction bases unmatched: 7. The CDR3 spans 14 residues. CDR1 is SGHTS, CDR2 YDEGEE, per germline. CDR3 in DNA: TGTGCCAGCAGGCCCCCCAGGGGGCGTCAGCCCCAGCATTTT. Amino acids: CASRPPRGRQPQHF.

The V call is TRBV7-2, the J call TRBJ1-2, with D perhaps matching TRBD1 (5 bases). Trimming stripped 6 bases from V and 6 bases from J, with 17 bases between. CDR1 is SGHTA and CDR2 is FQGNSA in the germline V gene. The CDR3 totals 14 residues. CDR3 sequence: CASRQYQGIHGYTF. CDR3 bases: TGTGCCAGCAGACAATACCAGGGAATCCATGGCTACACCTTC.

This clone occurred once. The CDR3 region is CASSLKGLSGNTIYF. CDR3 nucleotide sequence: TGTGCCAGCAGCCTAAAAGGACTCTCTGGAAACACCATATATTTT. V is TRBV4-2 and J is TRBJ1-3; no clear D. The V gene lost 4 bases and the J gene lost 0 bases, with 10 bases spanning the gap. CDR1 is LGHNA, CDR2 YNFKEQ, per germline. CDR3 length equals 15 residues.

Only one count was recorded for this clone. The chain employs TRBV5-4 and TRBJ2-5; 7 bases map to TRBD2. Trimming took 0 bases from V and 5 from J; bases not matched to a gene: 13. The CDR3 loop spans 17 amino acids. CDR1 is SGHNT, CDR2 YYREEE, per germline (reference sequence). CDR3: CASSLAGRGRGTETQYF. The CDR3 nucleotides are TGTGCCAGCAGCTTGGCCGGTCGAGGGAGGGGAACGGAGACCCAGTACTTC.

The chain employs TRBV28 and TRBJ1-1; 7 bases agree with TRBD1. The CDR3 extends over 15 amino acids. J gave up 1 base and V 5 bases, and 7 bases lay outside the gene matches. Per the germline V gene, CDR1 is MDHEN and CDR2 is SYDVKM. CDR3: CASSRGTAENTEAFF. In DNA form, the CDR3 reads TGTGCCAGCAGTCGAGGGACAGCTGAGAACACTGAAGCTTTCTTT. The full variable domain, in which reference TRBV28 and TRBJ1-1 provide the parts outside the CDR3, is DVKVTQSSRYLVKRTGEKVFLECVQDMDHENMFWYRQDPGLGLRLIYFSYDVKMKEKGDIPEGYSVSREKKERFSLILESASTNQTSMYLCASSRGTAENTEAFFGQGTRLTVV.

This clone was seen just once. V is TRBV19 and J is TRBJ2-2; D not certain. There are 14 residues in the CDR3. CDR1 LNHDA and CDR2 SQIVND come from the germline V gene (reference sequence). V was pared by 4 bases and J by 5 bases, with 11 bases between. CDR3 bases: TGTGCCAGTAGTACCACCCTCGGGACCGGGGAGCTGTTTTTT. Residues: CASSTTLGTGELFF.